These T cell receptor beta chains were read from a single sample in a study of T cell repertoires in cytomegalovirus infection. MiXCR, run by TCRdb on the reads, gives a single entry per CDR3 protein. The repertoire holds roughly 600,000 distinct CDR3 sequences, with 20% to 25% as singletons. The sample comprised CD8+ T cells from PBMCs. The receptor set was obtained from a human donor in good health (CMV status not recorded). Some clones in this sample may be carry-over from other donors' samples. Both conserved end residues are part of each CDR3. The D gene is left open where the match is weak. Clone sizes are given selectively: once, few, many, or a class where the clone is expanded.

v_call	d_call	clone_size	j_call	cdr3_length	cdr3_aa	cdr3_nt
TRBV2	.	few	TRBJ2-1	14	CASRPRGPYNEQFF	TGTGCCAGCAGACCCCGGGGGCCCTACAATGAGCAGTTCTTC
TRBV29-1	.	few	TRBJ2-7	11	CSVEDLYEQYF	TGCAGCGTTGAAGACCTCTACGAGCAGTACTTC
TRBV7-3	.	few	TRBJ1-1	12	CATLRADTEAFF	TGTGCCACCCTGAGGGCGGACACTGAAGCTTTCTTT
TRBV29-1	.	few	TRBJ2-7	12	CSVAAEVNEQYF	TGCAGCGTCGCGGCCGAGGTGAACGAGCAGTACTTC
TRBV7-9	.	few	TRBJ2-6	14	CASSPVSGANVLTF	TGTGCCAGCAGCCCAGTCTCTGGGGCCAACGTCCTGACTTTC
TRBV14	.	few	TRBJ2-1	19	CASSQALRYEGSSYNEQFF	TGTGCCAGCAGCCAAGCCCTCCGGTACGAGGGGAGCTCCTACAATGAGCAGTTCTTC
TRBV29-1	TRBD1	few	TRBJ1-2	12	CSVRGPLAGYTF	TGCAGCGTCAGGGGGCCGTTGGCTGGCTACACCTTC
TRBV11-2	.	.	TRBJ1-6	14	CASSLGPRRSPLHF	TGTGCCAGCAGCTTAGGGCCGAGGCGTTCACCCCTCCACTTT
TRBV4-1	TRBD1	many	TRBJ2-1	18	CASSHNPATGGHDNEQFF	TGCGCCAGCAGCCACAATCCCGCGACAGGGGGTCATGACAATGAGCAGTTCTTC
TRBV7-7	.	.	TRBJ1-1	16	CASSLVPAGSNTEAFF	TGTGCTAGCAGCTTAGTCCCGGCAGGGAGTAACACTGAAGCTTTCTTT